Listed here are 25 T cell receptor beta chains from one sample, sequenced in a study of T cell responses to AZD1222 COVID-19 vaccine (dated by TCRdb to about 2021). Read against the paper, the sample's time point label means: baseline before first vaccination. Libraries came from the immunoSEQ multiplex PCR assay. Entries here come from immuneACCESS through TCRdb and include only in-frame sequences with V and J called. Some clones fail to appear in such tables; in the studies checked, an unresolved V gene covers under half of the shortfall, and the cause of the remainder is unknown. The sample has 120,000 or so clones on record, around 93% of them singletons. Approximately 1% of the sample is held by the ten biggest clonotypes. Sample: peripheral blood, taken on day 0 of AZD1222 vaccination. These receptors were collected from an adult in good health.

The sample holds one count of this clone. The chain employs TRBV19 and TRBJ2-1, with D perhaps TRBD1 (5 bases). The CDR3 runs to 17 residues. Deletions cut 4 bases from V and 11 bases from J, with 27 bases between. In germline, CDR1 is LNHDA, CDR2 SQIVND (reference sequence). This chain's CDR3 is CASSTSSPRGSRMKQFF. CDR3 bases: TGTGCCAGTAGTACGTCAAGCCCTAGGGGCTCCCGAATGAAGCAGTTCTTC.

The chain combines TRBV7-3 with TRBJ1-2; possible D gene TRBD1, 6 bases. Germline CDR1 SGHTA, CDR2 FQGTGA. Trimming took 5 bases from V and 7 from J, leaving 14 bases between them. This CDR3 is built from 13 residues. The DNA for the CDR3 is TGTGCCAGCAGCAACAGGGCCGCTCGTGGCTACACCTTC. It is translated as CASSNRAARGYTF.

The chain is built from TRBV9 and TRBJ2-1; no definite D call. With 4 bases removed from V and 3 bases from J, the gap between germline ends came to 8 bases. Germline V CDR1 and CDR2: SGDLS, YYNGEE. CDR3 length: 13 amino acids. The CDR3 DNA reads as TGTGCCAGCAGCCCGACATACTACAATGAGCAGTTCTTC. This codes for CASSPTYYNEQFF. Full variable domain (missing parts from reference TRBV9 and TRBJ2-1): DSGVTQTPKHLITATGQRVTLRCSPRSGDLSVYWYQQSLDQGLQFLIQYYNGEERAKGNILERFSAQQFPDLHSELNLSSLELGDSALYFCASSPTYYNEQFFGPGTRLTVL.

The genes are TRBV4-1 and TRBJ2-5; a possible D gene is TRBD2 (5 bases). This CDR3 spans 14 amino acids. V was trimmed by 0 bases and J by 5 bases, leaving 10 bases between them. The germline gives CDR1 MGHRA, CDR2 YSYEKL. CDR3 nucleotides: TGCGCCAGCAGCCAAGATGTCGGCGGGGAGACCCAGTACTTC. This gives the protein CASSQDVGGETQYF.

This sequence joins TRBV24-1 and TRBJ2-3, with a possible D match to TRBD1 (7 bases). Germline CDR1 and CDR2: KGHDR and SFDVKD. The CDR3 extends over 15 amino acids. Trimming pared 4 bases from V and 3 bases from J, leaving 13 bases between. CDR3 residues: CATSDKTGRTDTQYF. Here the CDR3 DNA reads TGTGCCACCAGTGACAAGACAGGGAGGACAGATACGCAGTATTTT.

The V gene is TRBV29-1, the J gene TRBJ2-3; TRBD2 matches at 11 bases. Germline CDR1 and CDR2: SQVTM and ANQGSEA. The CDR3 is 14 residues long. The trim removed 5 bases at V and 4 bases at J, leaving 5 bases unmatched. CDR3 region: CSVSLAGGPDTQYF. CDR3 nucleotides: TGCAGCGTTTCCCTAGCGGGAGGTCCAGATACGCAGTATTTT.

This sequence joins TRBV9 and TRBJ2-3; TRBD2 might be the D (5 bases). V shed 4 bases and J shed 0 bases, with 6 bases lying between them. CDR3 size: 13 residues. Looked up from germline, CDR1 is SGDLS and CDR2 is YYNGEE. The CDR3, as DNA: TGTGCCAGCAGCCGGACTAGCACAGATACGCAGTATTTT. Its protein product is CASSRTSTDTQYF.

The chain joins TRBV5-1 to TRBJ2-7; 11 bases map to TRBD2. V lost 4 bases and J lost 2; bases outside the gene matches: 14. From germline, CDR1 is SGHRS and CDR2 YFSETQ. The CDR3 runs to 18 residues. The CDR3 coding sequence is TGCGCCAGCAGCCCAATAGCGGGAGGGAACCTCCAAACCTACGAGCAGTACTTC. This translates into CASSPIAGGNLQTYEQYF.

This rearrangement joins TRBV11-2 to TRBJ2-3; 9 nucleotides line up with TRBD2. Germline V gives CDR1 SGHAT, CDR2 FQNNGV. The CDR3 sequence is 17 residues long. J was trimmed by 4 bases and V by 3 bases; bases with no gene match: 11. The CDR3 DNA follows: TGTGCCAGCAGCTTCCGTCATCGTAGCGGGAGTGCAGATACGCAGTATTTT. This sequence encodes CASSFRHRSGSADTQYF.

The rearrangement uses TRBV19 and TRBJ2-7, with D unclear. Trimming removed 3 bases at V and 3 bases at J, with 15 bases between. The CDR3 extends over 15 amino acids. Germline lookup yields CDR1 LNHDA and CDR2 SQIVND (reference sequence). Written as DNA, the CDR3 is TGTGCCAGTAGTATTTCCGGGTGGCAGTTCTACGAGCAGTACTTC. Encoded protein: CASSISGWQFYEQYF.

The V gene is TRBV5-1, the J gene TRBJ1-2; TRBD1 is a possible D gene (6 bases). The CDR3 has 13 amino acids. Trimming left V 5 bases short and J 3 bases short, with 11 bases between. The germline V gene encodes CDR1 SGHRS and CDR2 YFSETQ. The CDR3 loop reads CASRNGGDYGYTF. Written as DNA, the CDR3 is TGCGCCAGCAGGAACGGGGGCGACTATGGCTACACCTTC.

V gene TRBV5-6 combines with J gene TRBJ1-5, with D possibly being TRBD1 (6 bases). Trimming pared 4 bases from V and 3 bases from J, leaving 14 bases between. CDR3 size: 15 residues. CDR1 is SGHDT and CDR2 is YYEEEE in the germline V gene. The CDR3 bases are TGTGCCAGCAGCGCCAGGGGCCCCCTCAATCAGCCCCAGCATTTT. Amino acid sequence: CASSARGPLNQPQHF.

The rearrangement uses TRBV2 and TRBJ2-2; 12 bases are shared with TRBD2. Germline assignment: CDR1 SNHLY and CDR2 FYNNEI. This CDR3 region has 15 residues. V shed 7 bases, J shed 3 bases, and the junction held 3 bases outside the gene matches. Here the CDR3 reads CASTGLAGHTGELFF. The CDR3 DNA is TGTGCCAGCACTGGACTAGCGGGACACACCGGGGAGCTGTTTTTT.

This CDR3 reads CASSLEGKAKNIQYF. The CDR3 nucleotides read TGTGCCAGCAGTTTGGAAGGGAAGGCCAAAAACATTCAGTACTTC. V and J are TRBV27 and TRBJ2-4, with D unresolved. Germline CDR1 and CDR2: MNHEY and SMNVEV (reference sequence). V was trimmed by 3 bases and J by 1 base, leaving 10 bases between them. The CDR3 loop spans 15 amino acids.

J is TRBJ1-3 and V is TRBV11-2, with D unresolved. The ends were cut back, 1 base at V and 1 base at J, with 8 bases in the middle. CDR1 and CDR2 (germline): SGHAT, FQNNGV. CDR3 length: 15 residues. CDR3 nucleotides: TGTGCCAGCAGCTTAGCTGGTGGGTCTGGAAACACCATATATTTT. Its translation: CASSLAGGSGNTIYF.

The V and J genes are TRBV2 and TRBJ2-1, with 10 bases lining up with TRBD2. Losses at the gene ends were 7 bases for V and 3 bases for J; bases not matched to a gene: 15. The CDR3 spans 18 residues. In germline, CDR1 is SNHLY, CDR2 FYNNEI. The CDR3 sequence: CASKTGTSDWVHYNEQFF. In nucleotides, the CDR3 is TGTGCCAGCAAAACCGGGACTAGCGATTGGGTCCACTACAATGAGCAGTTCTTC.

The J gene is TRBJ1-2, the V gene TRBV29-1; 11 nucleotides line up with TRBD1. Germline CDR1 SQVTM, CDR2 ANQGSEA. V shed 7 bases, J shed 8 bases, and the junction held 9 bases outside the gene matches. This CDR3 has 13 amino acids. CDR3 loop: CSAPGTGGEGYTF. Here the CDR3 DNA reads TGCAGCGCCCCCGGGACAGGGGGAGAAGGCTACACCTTC. The full variable domain, with the rest looked up from reference TRBV29-1 and TRBJ1-2, is SAVISQKPSRDICQRGTSLTIQCQVDSQVTMMFWYRQQPGQSLTLIATANQGSEATYESGFVIDKFPISRPNLTFSTLTVSNMSPEDSSIYLCSAPGTGGEGYTFGSGTRLTVV.

The rearrangement joins TRBV19 to TRBJ1-1, with D perhaps matching TRBD1 (5 bases). With 4 bases removed from V and 11 bases from J, the gap between germline ends came to 17 bases. The CDR3 consists of 13 residues. Germline values: CDR1 LNHDA, CDR2 SQIVND (reference sequence). The CDR3 DNA reads TGTGCCAGTAGTAGCGGACACCAGGTATCGGCTTTCTTT. Residues: CASSSGHQVSAFF.

V and J are TRBV7-8 and TRBJ2-7; no clear D gene. Germline CDR1 is SGHVS and CDR2 is FQNEAQ. V was cut by 4 bases and J by 6 bases, with 10 bases left in between. The CDR3 contains 12 residues. The CDR3 DNA is TGTGCCAGCAGCTCCATCTTGTCCGAGCAGTACTTC. Its protein product is CASSSILSEQYF.

The chain couples TRBV7-9 to TRBJ1-2; D call uncertain. V lost 1 base and J lost 7, with 10 bases in between. The V gene's germline CDR1 is SEHNR and CDR2 FQNEAQ (reference sequence). This CDR3 comprises 13 residues. CDR3 in DNA: TGTGCCAGCAGCTTAGATTGGGAAGGTGGCTACACCTTC. It translates to CASSLDWEGGYTF.

The chain couples TRBV7-8 to TRBJ1-4; D is unresolved. Trimming cost V 0 bases and J 7 bases, with 12 bases left between them. This CDR3 is 15 amino acids long. CDR1 and CDR2 (germline): SGHVS, FQNEAQ. The CDR3 DNA follows: TGTGCCAGCAGCTTAGCGGCGGTTCTGGGTGAAAAACTGTTTTTT. It is translated as CASSLAAVLGEKLFF.

This chain connects TRBV11-2 to TRBJ2-3; no reliable D call. The CDR3 totals 13 residues. V dropped 6 bases and J dropped 1 base, with 8 bases sitting between them. Germline-derived CDR1 and CDR2 are SGHAT and FQNNGV. CDR3 protein: CASRRAGTDTQYF. Here the CDR3 DNA reads TGTGCCAGCAGAAGAGCCGGCACAGATACGCAGTATTTT.

V gene TRBV5-1 combines with J gene TRBJ2-2; D might be TRBD2 (6 bases). Between the trimmed V and J ends, which lost 3 bases and 5 bases, there was a span of 8 bases. This CDR3 is 13 amino acids long. Germline V gene lookup returns CDR1 SGHRS and CDR2 YFSETQ. The CDR3 DNA sequence: TGCGCCAGCAGCTGGGACTTTACCGGGGAGCTGTTTTTT. This translates into CASSWDFTGELFF.

The J gene is TRBJ2-1, the V gene TRBV5-1; 12 bases are a match to TRBD2. Per germline, CDR1 SGHRS and CDR2 YFSETQ. This CDR3 is 16 amino acids long. V lost 0 bases, J lost 6 bases, and 4 bases stayed unmatched. For the CDR3, the DNA is TGCGCCAGCAGCTTGGAGACGACTAGCGGGAGCAATGAGCAGTTCTTC. Amino acids: CASSLETTSGSNEQFF.

The chain has TRBV19 and TRBJ2-1, with D maybe TRBD2 (5 bases). V was clipped by 6 bases and J by 0 bases, with 9 bases between them. Germline CDR1 LNHDA, CDR2 SQIVND (reference sequence). The CDR3 totals 14 residues. CDR3 bases: TGTGCCAGTAGCCGAGGACTCTCCTACAATGAGCAGTTCTTC. Protein product: CASSRGLSYNEQFF.